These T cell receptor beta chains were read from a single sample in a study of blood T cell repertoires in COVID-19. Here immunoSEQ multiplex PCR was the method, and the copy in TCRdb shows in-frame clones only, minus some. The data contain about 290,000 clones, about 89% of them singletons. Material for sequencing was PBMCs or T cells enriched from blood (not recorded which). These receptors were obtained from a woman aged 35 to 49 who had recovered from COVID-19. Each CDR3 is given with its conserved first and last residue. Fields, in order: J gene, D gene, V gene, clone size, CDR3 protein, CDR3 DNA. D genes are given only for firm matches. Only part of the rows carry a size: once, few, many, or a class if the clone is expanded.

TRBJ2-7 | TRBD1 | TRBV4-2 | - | CASSHPLGTGSYEQYF | TGTGCCAGCAGCCACCCCCTAGGGACAGGATCCTACGAGCAGTACTTC
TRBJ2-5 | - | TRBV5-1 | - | CASSLGASQETQYF | TGCGCCAGCAGCTTAGGGGCTAGCCAAGAGACCCAGTACTTC
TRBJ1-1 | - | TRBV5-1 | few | CASSTGTLGAEAFF | TGCGCCAGCAGCACCGGGACATTGGGGGCTGAAGCTTTCTTT
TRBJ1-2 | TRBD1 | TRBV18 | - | CASSSRQGNYGYTF | TGTGCCAGCTCATCCCGACAGGGAAACTATGGCTACACCTTC
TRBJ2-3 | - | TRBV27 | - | CASRPSGSTDTQYF | TGTGCCAGCAGACCTTCGGGGAGCACAGATACGCAGTATTTT
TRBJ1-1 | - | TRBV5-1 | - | CASSLTRQNTEAFF | TGCGCCAGCAGCTTGACCCGACAGAACACTGAAGCTTTCTTT
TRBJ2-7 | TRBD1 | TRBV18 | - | CASSPRDRAYEQYF | TGTGCCAGCTCACCCCGGGACAGAGCCTACGAGCAGTACTTC
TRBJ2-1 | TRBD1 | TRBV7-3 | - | CASSPEGTDNNEQFF | TGTGCCAGCAGCCCCGAGGGGACAGATAACAATGAGCAGTTCTTC
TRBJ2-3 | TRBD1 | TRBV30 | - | CAWSRQGSSTDTQYF | TGTGCCTGGAGTAGACAGGGCTCTAGCACAGATACGCAGTATTTT
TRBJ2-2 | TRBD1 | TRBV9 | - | CASSATTGDTGELFF | TGTGCCAGCAGCGCAACCACAGGGGACACCGGGGAGCTGTTTTTT
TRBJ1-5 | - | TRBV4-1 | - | CASSPDRSNQPQHF | TGCGCCAGCAGCCCCGACAGGAGCAATCAGCCCCAGCATTTT
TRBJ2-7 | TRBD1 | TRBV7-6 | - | CASSLAGDSSYEQYF | TGTGCCAGCAGCTTAGCGGGGGACAGCTCCTACGAGCAGTACTTC
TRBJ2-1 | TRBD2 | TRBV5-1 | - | CASSLLAGVSYNEQFF | TGCGCCAGCAGCTTGCTAGCGGGGGTATCCTACAATGAGCAGTTCTTC
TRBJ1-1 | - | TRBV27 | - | CASSYRVSTEAFF | TGTGCCAGCAGTTACAGGGTCAGCACTGAAGCTTTCTTT
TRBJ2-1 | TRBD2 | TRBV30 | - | CAWRPGQGIPSGRLIRSYNEQFF | TGTGCCTGGAGGCCGGGACAGGGCATCCCTAGCGGGAGGCTAATTCGCTCCTACAATGAGCAGTTCTTC
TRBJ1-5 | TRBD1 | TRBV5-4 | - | CASSVDRDQPQHF | TGTGCCAGCAGCGTCGACAGGGACCAGCCCCAGCATTTT
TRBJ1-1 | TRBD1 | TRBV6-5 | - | CASSPRDRGKTEAFF | TGTGCCAGCAGTCCCCGGGACAGGGGAAAAACTGAAGCTTTCTTT
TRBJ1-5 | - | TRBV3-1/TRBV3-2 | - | CASSPRLSNQPQHF | TGTGCCAGCAGCCCAAGACTAAGCAATCAGCCCCAGCATTTT
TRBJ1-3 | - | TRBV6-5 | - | CASSYSAQGNTIYF | TGTGCCAGCAGTTACTCAGCCCAAGGAAACACCATATATTTT
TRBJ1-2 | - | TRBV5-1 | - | CASSSTSFLQGANYGYTF | TGCGCCAGCAGCTCAACAAGTTTTCTACAGGGAGCTAACTATGGCTACACCTTC
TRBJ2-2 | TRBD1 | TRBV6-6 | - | CASSSPGTGTGELFF | TGTGCCAGCAGCAGTCCCGGGACAGGGACCGGGGAGCTGTTTTTT
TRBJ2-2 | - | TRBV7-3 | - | CASSSFGGVSGELFF | TGTGCCAGCAGCTCCTTTGGCGGGGTTTCCGGGGAGCTGTTTTTT
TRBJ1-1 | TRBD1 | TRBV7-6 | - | CASSLGQGSTEAFF | TGTGCCAGCAGCTTAGGACAGGGGAGTACTGAAGCTTTCTTT
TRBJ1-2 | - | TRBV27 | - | CASSYSKRGYGYTF | TGTGCCAGCAGTTACTCGAAGCGGGGCTATGGCTACACCTTC
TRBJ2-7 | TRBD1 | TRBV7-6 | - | CASSLFLRDSNYEQYF | TGTGCCAGCAGCTTGTTTTTGAGGGACAGCAACTACGAGCAGTACTTC
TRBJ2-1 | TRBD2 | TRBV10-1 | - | CASSEKRGFEQFF | TGCGCCAGCAGTGAGAAGCGGGGGTTTGAGCAGTTCTTC
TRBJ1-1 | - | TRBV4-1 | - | CASSQDGLIAFF | TGCGCCAGCAGCCAAGATGGGCTGATCGCTTTCTTT
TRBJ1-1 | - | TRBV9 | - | CASSVEGGTTEAFF | TGTGCCAGCAGCGTAGAAGGAGGGACCACTGAAGCTTTCTTT
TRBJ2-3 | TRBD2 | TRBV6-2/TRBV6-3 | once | CASSSGLARDTQYF | TGTGCCAGCAGTTCAGGACTAGCTAGGGATACGCAGTATTTT
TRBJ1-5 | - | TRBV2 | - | CASSQGNQPQHF | TGTGCCAGCAGTCAGGGGAATCAGCCCCAGCATTTT
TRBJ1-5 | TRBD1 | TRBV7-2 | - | CASSTGQGIYQPQHF | TGTGCCAGCAGCACAGGACAGGGGATATACCAGCCCCAGCATTTT
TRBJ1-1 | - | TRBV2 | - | CASSEAGSRMNTEAFF | TGTGCCAGCAGTGAGGCAGGGTCCCGGATGAACACTGAAGCTTTCTTT
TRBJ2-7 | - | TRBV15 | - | CATSTRTDYEQYF | TGTGCCACCAGCACTAGGACTGACTACGAGCAGTACTTC
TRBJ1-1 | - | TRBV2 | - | CASSERGAVNTEAFF | TGTGCCAGCAGTGAGAGAGGTGCAGTGAACACTGAAGCTTTCTTT
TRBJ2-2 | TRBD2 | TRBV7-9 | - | CASSLLGGRARRTGELFF | TGTGCCAGCAGCTTACTGGGCGGGAGGGCCCGGAGAACCGGGGAGCTGTTTTTT
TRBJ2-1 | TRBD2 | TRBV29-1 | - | CSVVGTSGRAGGNEQFF | TGCAGCGTTGTAGGGACTAGCGGGAGGGCCGGGGGCAATGAGCAGTTCTTC
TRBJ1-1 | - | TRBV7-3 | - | CASSSAGRGTEAFF | TGTGCCAGCAGCTCGGCGGGGAGGGGGACTGAAGCTTTCTTT
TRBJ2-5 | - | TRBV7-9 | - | CASSLGGSGRQETQYF | TGTGCCAGCAGCTTAGGCGGGTCTGGTCGGCAAGAGACCCAGTACTTC
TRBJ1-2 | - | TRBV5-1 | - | CASSFEGTEGYTF | TGCGCCAGCAGCTTTGAGGGCACGGAGGGCTACACCTTC
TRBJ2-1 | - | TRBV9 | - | CASSVESGEMHEQFF | TGTGCCAGCAGCGTAGAGTCAGGCGAAATGCATGAGCAGTTCTTC